Presented here are 30 T cell receptor beta chains from one specimen sequenced in a study of T cells in Graves' hyperthyroidism and ophthalmopathy. The TCR beta CDR3 regions underwent amplification using RNA transcripts as the source. When the TCR CDR3 underwent first-round RT-PCR, the HTBI primer set was used. TCRdb reanalysed the multiplex PCR reads using MiXCR and keeps one entry per CDR3 protein. The table includes approximately 530,000 distinct CDR3 sequences, 15% to 20% detected once. The specimen was blood. The receptors were gathered from a man in his forties with Graves' ophthalmopathy.

V usage is TRBV12-3 or TRBV12-4 and J usage is TRBJ1-2, with 7 bases identical to TRBD1. The CDR3 is made up of 14 amino acids. V lost 10 bases, J lost 4 bases, and 12 bases stayed unmatched. CDR3 sequence reads: CATTRDSNFYGYTF. Written as DNA, the CDR3 is TGTGCCACCACGCGGGACAGCAACTTCTATGGCTACACCTTC.

This chain uses TRBV20-1 with TRBJ1-3, with TRBD1 identical over 8 bases. Germline CDR1 and CDR2: DFQATT and SNEGSKA (reference sequence). The CDR3 spans 15 residues. Trimming took 3 bases from V and 0 from J; bases not matched to a gene: 4. The DNA for the CDR3 is TGCAGTGCTAGCTTCGGGACAGGCTCTGGAAACACCATATATTTT. It encodes CSASFGTGSGNTIYF.

This clonotype has more than one count but fewer than ten. The rearrangement uses TRBV7-8 and TRBJ2-5; TRBD2 aligns across 9 bases. The CDR3 length is 17 residues. The junction had 14 bases not matched to a gene; V was cut back by 5 bases and J by 4 bases. Germline values: CDR1 SGHVS, CDR2 FQNEAQ. The CDR3 reads CASSPSASGEEGETQYF. In DNA form, the CDR3 reads TGTGCCAGCAGCCCGAGCGCTAGCGGGGAGGAGGGAGAGACCCAGTACTTC.

Many counts were recorded for this clonotype. V usage is TRBV2 and J usage is TRBJ2-1, with D tentatively TRBD1 or TRBD2 (5 bases each). Between the trimmed V and J ends, which lost 6 bases and 6 bases, there was a span of 21 bases. CDR1 is SNHLY and CDR2 is FYNNEI in the germline V gene. The CDR3 has 16 residues. The CDR3 DNA is TGTGCCAGCAGAGATCTTGGGACCAGGTACCTCAATGAGCAGTTCTTC. Translating it yields CASRDLGTRYLNEQFF.

This clonotype was detected a few times. The V gene is TRBV7-9, the J gene TRBJ2-7, with D tentatively TRBD1 (6 bases). The CDR3 is made up of 13 amino acids. V dropped 7 bases and J dropped 2 bases, with 12 bases sitting between them. CDR1 SEHNR and CDR2 FQNEAQ come from the germline V gene (reference sequence). The CDR3 DNA follows: TGTGCCAGCACTGAACAGGGAACCTACGAGCAGTACTTC. This translates into CASTEQGTYEQYF.

V usage is TRBV11-2 and J usage is TRBJ2-7, with a tentative D call TRBD1 (5 bases). The CDR3 length is 16 residues. With 1 base removed from V and 2 bases from J, the gap between germline ends came to 15 bases. CDR1 and CDR2 (germline): SGHAT, FQNNGV. CDR3 in amino acids: CASSLGGAGPTYEQYF. CDR3 nucleotides: TGTGCCAGCAGCTTAGGTGGGGCAGGACCTACCTACGAGCAGTACTTC.

The chain is built from TRBV19 and TRBJ1-4, with D tentatively TRBD1 (5 bases). Trimming took off 7 bases at V and 7 bases at J, with 28 bases between the two ends. Germline V gene sequence: CDR1 LNHDA, CDR2 SQIVND (reference sequence). This CDR3 has 18 amino acids. The CDR3 region has the DNA TGTGCCAGTACTCCGGGACCGACCCAGCGGCCTCGACCTGAAAAACTGTTTTTT. Translation: CASTPGPTQRPRPEKLFF.

This clonotype was observed at least ten times. This chain links TRBV20-1 with TRBJ2-4; D possibly matches TRBD1 or TRBD2 (5 bases each). Germline lookup yields CDR1 DFQATT and CDR2 SNEGSKA (reference sequence). V was shortened by 1 base and J by 2 bases, with 12 bases between the two germline ends. This CDR3 has 15 residues. CDR3: CSARGSGTTKNIQYF. In DNA, the CDR3 is TGCAGTGCTAGAGGATCCGGGACCACCAAAAACATTCAGTACTTC.

On this clonotype itself: A much larger clone lies a single base off, so this may be a read error. The J gene is TRBJ2-1, the V gene TRBV7-2; the D is unclear. In germline, CDR1 is SGHTA, CDR2 FQGNSA. The CDR3 sequence is 13 residues long. DNA of the CDR3: TGTGCCGGCAGCTCTGACACCTACAATGAGCAGTTCTTC. This codes for CAGSSDTYNEQFF. The full variable domain, in which reference TRBV7-2 and TRBJ2-1 provide the parts outside the CDR3, is GAGVSQSPSNKVTEKGKDVELRCDPISGHTALYWYRQSLGQGLEFLIYFQGNSAPDKSGLPSDRFSAERTGGSVSTLTIQRTQQEDSAVYLCAGSSDTYNEQFFGPGTRLTVL.

V and J are TRBV20-1 and TRBJ1-3; possible D gene TRBD1, 5 bases. The CDR3 spans 13 residues. The ends were cut back, 1 base at V and 4 bases at J, with 8 bases in the middle. Germline CDR1 DFQATT, CDR2 SNEGSKA (reference sequence). In DNA form, the CDR3 reads TGCAGTGCTAGAGGGGGACGGGGAAACACCATATATTTT. It codes for CSARGGRGNTIYF.

Ten or more counts support this clonotype. This rearrangement joins TRBV7-9 to TRBJ2-1, with TRBD2 matching over 7 bases. J lost 3 bases, V lost 0 bases, and 8 bases had no gene match. Germline CDR1 and CDR2: SEHNR and FQNEAQ (reference sequence). This CDR3 has 17 residues. This chain's CDR3 is CASSLAGGGDYYNEQFF. Here the CDR3 DNA reads TGTGCCAGCAGCTTAGCGGGCGGGGGAGATTACTACAATGAGCAGTTCTTC. Based on the CDR3 plus reference TRBV7-9 and TRBJ2-1, the full variable domain is DTGVSQNPRHKITKRGQNVTFRCDPISEHNRLYWYRQTLGQGPEFLTYFQNEAQLEKSRLLSDRFSAERPKGSFSTLEIQRTEQGDSAMYLCASSLAGGGDYYNEQFFGPGTRLTVL.

The chain recombines TRBV20-1 with TRBJ2-1; D call uncertain. The CDR3 runs to 15 residues. CDR1 is DFQATT, CDR2 SNEGSKA, per germline (reference sequence). Trimming cost V 5 bases and J 6 bases, with 20 bases left between them. Written as DNA, the CDR3 is TGCAGTGCTCCAGCAGCCGGCCTTAACCTCAATGAGCAGTTCTTC. Translating gives CSAPAAGLNLNEQFF.

This clonotype was picked up a small number of times. The chain joins TRBV25-1 to TRBJ2-1, with TRBD2 matching 9 bases. Looked up from germline, CDR1 is MGHDK and CDR2 is SYGVNS. This CDR3 contains 16 residues. J lost 10 bases, V lost 5 bases, and 15 bases had no gene match. The CDR3 sequence is CASSWGAGGLTGEQFF. CDR3 coding DNA: TGTGCCAGCAGTTGGGGGGCGGGAGGGCTTACGGGAGAGCAGTTCTTC.

J is TRBJ2-5 and V is TRBV30; TRBD1 matches 11 bases. V lost 1 base, J lost 0 bases, and 1 base stayed unmatched. The germline gives CDR1 GTSNPN, CDR2 SVGIG (reference sequence). CDR3 length: 15 amino acids. The CDR3 protein is CAWSGDRGYQETQYF. CDR3 DNA: TGTGCCTGGAGTGGGGACAGGGGGTACCAAGAGACCCAGTACTTC.

V is TRBV5-8 and J is TRBJ2-2; D is uncertain. Trimming pared 1 base from V and 4 bases from J, leaving 8 bases between. Germline V CDR1 and CDR2: SGHTS, YDEGEE. The CDR3 contains 14 residues. The CDR3 reads CASSLIWSTGELFF. The CDR3 nucleotides read TGTGCCAGCAGCTTGATATGGAGCACCGGGGAGCTGTTTTTT.

The CDR3 protein is CASSIVNTDQPQHF. The CDR3 DNA follows: TGTGCCAGTAGTATAGTAAACACAGATCAGCCCCAGCATTTT. The chain combines TRBV19 with TRBJ1-5; unclear D gene. Germline loops: CDR1 LNHDA, CDR2 SQIVND (reference sequence). The length of the CDR3 is 14 residues. V was trimmed by 1 base and J by 5 bases, leaving 9 bases between them.

The chain uses TRBV20-1 and TRBJ2-1, with 12 bases aligning to TRBD2. J was trimmed by 4 bases and V by 0 bases; bases with no gene match: 7. This CDR3 region has 17 residues. The germline V gene encodes CDR1 DFQATT and CDR2 SNEGSKA (reference sequence). CDR3 sequence reads: CSARDPWTSGKYNEQFF. As DNA, the CDR3 is TGCAGTGCTAGAGACCCCTGGACTAGCGGGAAATACAATGAGCAGTTCTTC.

There are many counts of this clonotype. The rearrangement uses TRBV7-8 and TRBJ2-1; possible D gene TRBD1, 8 bases. Germline V gene lookup returns CDR1 SGHVS and CDR2 FQNEAQ. With 4 bases removed from V and 15 bases from J, the gap between germline ends came to 22 bases. This CDR3 is built from 14 residues. The CDR3 DNA follows: TGTGCCAGCAGCTCCCTCGGAGCGGGGACAGGAGCGTTCTTC. This translates into CASSSLGAGTGAFF.

This clonotype was seen a handful of times. V and J are TRBV5-5 and TRBJ2-1, with D maybe TRBD1 (6 bases). CDR1 SGHKS and CDR2 YYEKEE come from the germline V gene (reference sequence). V was cut by 2 bases and J by 2 bases, with 11 bases left in between. This CDR3 contains 15 residues. The CDR3 protein is CASSLYRAAYNEQFF. As DNA, the CDR3 is TGTGCCAGCAGCTTATACAGGGCCGCCTACAATGAGCAGTTCTTC. Based on the CDR3 plus reference TRBV5-5 and TRBJ2-1, the full variable domain is DAGVTQSPTHLIKTRGQQVTLRCSPISGHKSVSWYQQVLGQGPQFIFQYYEKEERGRGNFPDRFSARQFPNYSSELNVNALLLGDSALYLCASSLYRAAYNEQFFGPGTRLTVL.

This clonotype turned up a few times. The V gene is TRBV4-1, the J gene TRBJ2-7; 12 nucleotides line up with TRBD2. Trimming at V came to 4 bases and at J to 0 bases, leaving 1 base not matched to a gene. This CDR3 contains 15 residues. Germline CDR1 and CDR2: MGHRA and YSYEKL. In DNA, the CDR3 is TGCGCCAGCAGCCCACTAGCGGGAGGCTCCTACGAGCAGTACTTC. Its translation is CASSPLAGGSYEQYF.

This clonotype was counted only a few times. The V and J genes are TRBV7-8 and TRBJ1-3; 8 bases are a match to TRBD1. Trimming cost V 5 bases and J 3 bases; bases outside gene matches: 6. Germline V gives CDR1 SGHVS, CDR2 FQNEAQ. This CDR3 spans 15 amino acids. In DNA, the CDR3 is TGTGCCAGCAGCCAAAGCAGGGGGCTTGGAAACACCATATATTTT. Its protein product is CASSQSRGLGNTIYF.

The chain carries TRBV10-3 and TRBJ2-4; 12 bases fit TRBD2. This CDR3 is 15 amino acids long. Trimming at V came to 6 bases and at J to 4 bases, leaving 4 bases not matched to a gene. CDR1 is ENHRY and CDR2 is SYGVKD in the germline V gene. CDR3 DNA sequence: TGTGCCATCAGCGGACTAGCGGGACCAAAAAACATTCAGTACTTC. Amino acids: CAISGLAGPKNIQYF.

This clonotype was counted many times. The V gene is TRBV11-1, the J gene TRBJ2-5; 11 nucleotides agree with TRBD2. The germline V gene has CDR1 SGHAT and CDR2 FQDESV (reference sequence). The ends lost 4 bases at V and 1 base at J; junction bases unmatched: 2. The length of the CDR3 is 15 residues. CDR3 loop: CASSYGLAGQETQYF. CDR3 nucleotides: TGTGCCAGCAGCTACGGACTAGCGGGCCAAGAGACCCAGTACTTC.

This clonotype was picked up many times. The chain employs TRBV11-2 and TRBJ2-5; 8 nucleotides agree with TRBD2. V trimming: 4 bases; J trimming: 4 bases; junction bases outside the gene matches: 5. The CDR3 runs to 14 residues. Germline CDR1 reads SGHAT; CDR2 reads FQNNGV. The CDR3 here is CASSWRGARETQYF. CDR3 bases: TGTGCCAGCAGCTGGCGGGGGGCCCGAGAGACCCAGTACTTC.

This clonotype was seen more than once but under ten times. The CDR3 coding sequence is TGTGCCTGGAGTAACAGGGGAGGAAACACCATATATTTT. It encodes CAWSNRGGNTIYF. The chain recombines TRBV30 with TRBJ1-3, with 7 bases that match TRBD1. In germline, CDR1 is GTSNPN, CDR2 SVGIG (reference sequence). The CDR3 has 13 residues. Trimming at V came to 2 bases and at J to 4 bases, leaving 2 bases not matched to a gene.

Only a few counts were recorded for this clonotype. The V and J genes are TRBV6-5 and TRBJ1-6, with 7 bases lining up with TRBD1. This CDR3 region has 13 residues. Per germline, CDR1 MNHEY and CDR2 SVGAGI. V gave up 9 bases and J gave up 6 bases; unmatched junction bases: 5. The DNA of the CDR3 is TGTGCCAGTGGGACAGCGTCTAATTCACCCCTCCACTTT. Its protein product is CASGTASNSPLHF.

This clonotype was seen many times. V usage is TRBV11-1 and J usage is TRBJ2-5; D gene uncertain. V dropped 7 bases and J dropped 5 bases, with 11 bases sitting between them. Germline CDR1 SGHAT, CDR2 FQDESV (reference sequence). The CDR3 loop spans 12 amino acids. The CDR3 here is CASTPSRETQYF. Here the CDR3 DNA reads TGTGCCAGCACCCCTTCCCGGGAGACCCAGTACTTC.

This clonotype was observed at least ten times. The rearrangement uses TRBV5-6 and TRBJ1-3; weak D call: TRBD1 (5 bases). The CDR3 covers 11 residues. V gave up 3 bases and J gave up 15 bases, with 13 bases separating them. Germline V gene data show CDR1 as SGHDT and CDR2 as YYEEEE. The CDR3 DNA reads as TGTGCCAGCAGCTCGGGACTTCGGAAATATTTT. This translates into CASSSGLRKYF.

This clonotype has just one count. The chain joins TRBV27 to TRBJ2-1; D gene unclear. The V gene's germline CDR1 is MNHEY and CDR2 SMNVEV (reference sequence). V lost 4 bases and J 7 bases, leaving 8 bases between the germline ends. This CDR3 is built from 12 residues. The CDR3 DNA sequence: TGTGCCAGCAGTTCAAAGGTAAATGAGCAGTTCTTC. Translating gives CASSSKVNEQFF.

This clonotype was detected only a few times. This sequence may be a read error, since a much larger clone differs from it by one base. The chain carries TRBV15 and TRBJ2-5; D unresolved. CDR3 length equals 15 residues. The germline CDR1 and CDR2 sequences are LNHNV and YYDKDF (reference sequence). CDR3: CATNRDIGQSGTQYF. The CDR3, as DNA: TGTGCCACCAACAGAGATATCGGGCAGTCGGGGACCCAGTACTTC.